The 20 T cell receptor beta chains given below trace back to one sample, sequenced in a study of T cell repertoires in cytomegalovirus infection. TCRdb analysed the reads with MiXCR anew, one entry per CDR3 protein. The sample has 750,000 to 900,000 distinct CDR3 sequences; almost 30% are singletons. The antigens of these receptors remain unknown. Sample: cultured CD8+ T cells from PBMCs, taken from culture after CMV antigen stimulation. These receptors were collected from a human donor in good health (CMV status not recorded). Some clones in this sample may be carry-over from other donors' samples.

This sequence joins TRBV28 and TRBJ2-2, with D perhaps given as TRBD1 or TRBD2 (5 bases each). CDR1 and CDR2 from the germline V gene are MDHEN and SYDVKM. This CDR3 is 17 amino acids long. With 6 bases removed from V and 5 bases from J, the gap between germline ends came to 22 bases. Written as DNA, the CDR3 is TGTGCCAGCAGACCCGGGACGCGGGCGAGGTGGACCGGGGAGCTGTTTTTT. Its translation is CASRPGTRARWTGELFF. The full variable domain, completed using reference TRBV28 and TRBJ2-2, is DVKVTQSSRYLVKRTGEKVFLECVQDMDHENMFWYRQDPGLGLRLIYFSYDVKMKEKGDIPEGYSVSREKKERFSLILESASTNQTSMYLCASRPGTRARWTGELFFGEGSRLTVL.

This clonotype was observed a few times. This chain joins TRBV29-1 and TRBJ1-2; D unresolved. There are 11 residues in the CDR3. Per germline, CDR1 SQVTM and CDR2 ANQGSEA. Trimming stripped 3 bases from V and 4 bases from J, with 6 bases between. The CDR3 coding sequence is TGCAGCGTTGACAGGTCCTATGGCTACACCTTC. Amino acid sequence: CSVDRSYGYTF.

This clonotype was detected a few times. The rearrangement links TRBV19 to TRBJ1-1; the match to TRBD1 covers 7 bases. Germline assignment: CDR1 LNHDA and CDR2 SQIVND (reference sequence). The trim removed 7 bases at V and 1 base at J, leaving 9 bases unmatched. CDR3 size: 15 residues. The CDR3 here is CASTNPRQGNTEAFF. DNA of the CDR3: TGTGCCAGTACCAACCCCCGACAGGGGAACACTGAAGCTTTCTTT.

This clonotype was observed many times. The chain uses TRBV28 and TRBJ2-7; 11 bases match TRBD1. In germline, CDR1 is MDHEN, CDR2 SYDVKM. With V trimmed by 3 bases and J by 6 bases, 16 bases remained unmatched. The CDR3 sequence is 18 residues long. The CDR3 nucleotides are TGTGCCAGCAGTTTCTCCACCATCGGACAGGGGGCTTCGATCGAGCAGTACGTC. Translating it yields CASSFSTIGQGASIEQYV.

This chain connects TRBV27 to TRBJ1-5; no clear D gene. This CDR3 spans 14 amino acids. V shed 3 bases and J shed 3 bases, with 9 bases lying between them. The germline V gene has CDR1 MNHEY and CDR2 SMNVEV (reference sequence). CDR3 sequence reads: CASSFGVDNQPQHF. The CDR3 nucleotides are TGTGCCAGCAGTTTTGGGGTGGACAATCAGCCCCAGCATTTT.

The table lists this clonotype with a few counts. The chain couples TRBV7-9 to TRBJ2-1, with 8 nucleotides matching TRBD1. This CDR3 spans 18 amino acids. Germline assignment: CDR1 SEHNR and CDR2 FQNEAQ (reference sequence). After removal of 1 base from V and 7 bases from J, the junction contained 15 bases not matched to a gene. The CDR3 DNA reads as TGTGCCAGCAGCTTAGGCCCCCTTCAGGGGGCGCGTGGGAATGAGCAGTTCTTC. Translation gives CASSLGPLQGARGNEQFF.

The chain is built from TRBV7-6 and TRBJ2-3; 8 bases match TRBD1. The length of the CDR3 is 15 residues. Germline CDR1 reads SGHVS; CDR2 reads FNYEAQ. Unmatched junction bases numbered 9, after V lost 5 bases and J lost 5 bases. In DNA form, the CDR3 reads TGTGCCAGCAGCCATCCGGGACAGGATCTAGATACGCAGTATTTT. This encodes CASSHPGQDLDTQYF.

This clonotype was counted a few times. This chain links TRBV27 with TRBJ1-4, with D unresolved. The germline V and J ends were trimmed by 5 bases and 5 bases, with 12 bases remaining between them. The CDR3 length is 14 residues. Germline-derived CDR1 and CDR2 are MNHEY and SMNVEV (reference sequence). CDR3 bases: TGTGCCAGCAGTCCCGAAGGGCCCAATGAAAAACTGTTTTTT. Its protein product is CASSPEGPNEKLFF.

The gene calls are TRBV27 and TRBJ1-6, with 7 bases that match TRBD1. Germline CDR1 and CDR2: MNHEY and SMNVEV (reference sequence). The V and J ends lost 5 bases and 8 bases, in that order; junction bases with no gene match: 9. The CDR3 contains 15 residues. This CDR3 reads CASSPRATGDSPLHF. CDR3 DNA: TGTGCCAGCAGTCCGCGGGCCACAGGGGATTCACCCCTCCACTTT.

This clonotype has a count of ten or more. J is TRBJ2-1 and V is TRBV6-5; D is ambiguous. The CDR3 has 14 residues. Germline CDR1 is MNHEY and CDR2 is SVGAGI. Trimming removed 6 bases from V and 1 base from J, with 10 bases in between. The CDR3 region has the DNA TGTGCCAGCAGCTACGAAGGGTCCTACAATGAGCAGTTCTTC. This codes for CASSYEGSYNEQFF.

CDR3 in amino acids: CATSSGTNQPQHF. The CDR3 DNA reads TGTGCCACCAGTTCGGGGACCAATCAGCCCCAGCATTTT. The rearrangement joins TRBV24-1 to TRBJ1-5, with a weak D call TRBD1 (5 bases). CDR1 and CDR2 (germline): KGHDR, SFDVKD. V dropped 6 bases and J dropped 3 bases, with 8 bases sitting between them. This CDR3 is built from 13 residues.

About this clonotype itself: One end of the junction varies from germline; a read error may be responsible. Here the CDR3 reads CANSFIVGARENTEAFF. CDR3 DNA: TGTGCCAACAGCTTTATAGTAGGGGCGAGAGAGAACACTGAAGCTTTCTTT. This sequence joins TRBV7-9 and TRBJ1-1; weak D call: TRBD1 (5 bases). Germline V gene data show CDR1 as SEHNR and CDR2 as FQNEAQ (reference sequence). The CDR3 contains 17 residues.

The gene calls are TRBV5-1 and TRBJ1-4, with a tentative D call TRBD1 (5 bases). V dropped 4 bases and J dropped 6 bases, with 19 bases sitting between them. The CDR3 length is 16 residues. Germline V gives CDR1 SGHRS, CDR2 YFSETQ. CDR3 residues: CASSPKGPTSHEKLFF. CDR3 in DNA: TGCGCCAGCAGCCCGAAGGGACCAACATCCCATGAAAAACTGTTTTTT.

This clonotype was counted a few times. The J gene is TRBJ2-5, the V gene TRBV7-2; 11 bases map to TRBD1. This CDR3 spans 17 amino acids. The germline gives CDR1 SGHTA, CDR2 FQGNSA. J gave up 5 bases and V 4 bases, and 12 bases lay outside the gene matches. The CDR3 DNA sequence: TGTGCCAGCAGCTCCCGGGACAGGGGGGGTAGTTGGGAGACCCAGTACTTC. It specifies CASSSRDRGGSWETQYF.

This clonotype came up a few times. The rearrangement joins TRBV19 to TRBJ2-1; TRBD1 matches 9 bases. V lost 7 bases to trimming and J lost 10 bases; unmatched junction nucleotides: 11. This CDR3 spans 14 amino acids. Germline CDR1 LNHDA, CDR2 SQIVND (reference sequence). CDR3 bases: TGTGCCAGTACACCCTGGGACAGGGCTTACGAGCAGTTCTTC. It codes for CASTPWDRAYEQFF. The whole variable domain, filled in from reference TRBV19 and TRBJ2-1, reads DGGITQSPKYLFRKEGQNVTLSCEQNLNHDAMYWYRQDPGQGLRLIYYSQIVNDFQKGDIAEGYSVSREKKESFPLTVTSAQKNPTAFYLCASTPWDRAYEQFFGPGTRLTVL.

As to this clonotype: This may stem from a read error, because a much larger clone lies one nucleotide away. The chain employs TRBV7-2 and TRBJ2-3; D is unclear. V lost 5 bases and J 0 bases, leaving 12 bases between the germline ends. This CDR3 region has 15 residues. Germline lookup yields CDR1 SGHTA and CDR2 FQGNSA. CDR3 nucleotide sequence: TGTGCCAGCAGCCCCTGGATGGACAGCACAGATACGCAGTATTTT. Amino acids: CASSPWMDSTDTQYF.

CDR3 DNA: TGTGCCAGCAGCGCTCGGACAGGGGGCAACACAGATACGCAGTATTTT. Protein: CASSARTGGNTDTQYF. This chain uses TRBV9 with TRBJ2-3; 11 bases match TRBD1. Germline lookup yields CDR1 SGDLS and CDR2 YYNGEE. The CDR3 is 16 residues long. The V and J ends lost 3 bases and 2 bases, in that order; junction bases with no gene match: 5.

This clonotype came up many times. This chain uses TRBV7-8 with TRBJ2-7; 11 nucleotides match TRBD2. The CDR3 covers 15 residues. Germline V gives CDR1 SGHVS, CDR2 FQNEAQ. V shed 4 bases, J shed 7 bases, and the junction held 9 bases outside the gene matches. The CDR3 DNA sequence: TGTGCCAGCAGCTCCATAGCGGGGGGGCCGGGGGAGCAGTACTTC. It yields the protein CASSSIAGGPGEQYF.

Only a few counts were recorded for this clonotype. This chain uses TRBV6-1 with TRBJ1-5, with 7 bases aligning to TRBD1. In germline, CDR1 is MNHNS, CDR2 SASEGT. V was pared by 6 bases and J by 4 bases, with 12 bases of the junction left unmatched. The CDR3 is 16 residues long. CDR3 residues: CASSLPVQGENQPQHF. The CDR3 bases are TGTGCCAGCAGCCTCCCGGTTCAGGGGGAGAATCAGCCCCAGCATTTT.

This clonotype was counted ten times or more. This chain connects TRBV7-2 to TRBJ2-1; 7 positions match TRBD1. Germline CDR1 is SGHTA and CDR2 is FQGNSA. The V gene end was trimmed by 1 base and the J gene end by 6 bases; junction bases not matched to a gene: 6. The CDR3 spans 15 residues. The CDR3 loop is CASSLEATGFNEQFF. CDR3 nucleotides: TGTGCCAGCAGCTTAGAAGCGACAGGGTTCAATGAGCAGTTCTTC.